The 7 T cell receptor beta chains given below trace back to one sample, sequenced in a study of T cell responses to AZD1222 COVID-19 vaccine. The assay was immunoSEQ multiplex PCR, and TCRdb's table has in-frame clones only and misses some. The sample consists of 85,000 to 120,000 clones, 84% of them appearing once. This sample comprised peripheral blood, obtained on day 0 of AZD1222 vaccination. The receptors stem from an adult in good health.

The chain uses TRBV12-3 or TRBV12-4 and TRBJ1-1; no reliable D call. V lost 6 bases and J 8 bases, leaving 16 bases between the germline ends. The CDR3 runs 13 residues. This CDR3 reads CASSPNFGGEAFF. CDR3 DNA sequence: TGTGCCAGCAGCCCCAACTTTGGCGGAGAAGCTTTCTTT.

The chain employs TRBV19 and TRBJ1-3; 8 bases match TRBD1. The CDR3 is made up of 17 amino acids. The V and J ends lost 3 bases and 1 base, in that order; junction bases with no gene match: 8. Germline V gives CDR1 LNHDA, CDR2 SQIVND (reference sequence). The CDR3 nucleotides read TGTGCCAGTAGTATCGGACAGGGCCCCATTTCTGGAAACACCATATATTTT. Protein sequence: CASSIGQGPISGNTIYF.

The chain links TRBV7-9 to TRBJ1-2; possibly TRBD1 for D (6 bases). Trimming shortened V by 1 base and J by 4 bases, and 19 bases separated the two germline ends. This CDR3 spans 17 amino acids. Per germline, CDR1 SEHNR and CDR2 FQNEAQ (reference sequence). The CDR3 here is CASSLESRVRGSYGYTF. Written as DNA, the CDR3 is TGTGCCAGCAGCTTAGAGTCCCGTGTCAGGGGCAGCTATGGCTACACCTTC.

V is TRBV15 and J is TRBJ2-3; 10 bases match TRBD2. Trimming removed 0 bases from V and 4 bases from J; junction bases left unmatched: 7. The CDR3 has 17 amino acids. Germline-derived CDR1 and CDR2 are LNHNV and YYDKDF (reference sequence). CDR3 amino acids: CATSRDYPGLASDTQYF. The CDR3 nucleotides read TGTGCCACCAGCAGAGATTACCCGGGACTAGCGTCAGATACGCAGTATTTT. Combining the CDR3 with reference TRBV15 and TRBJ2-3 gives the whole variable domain DAMVIQNPRYQVTQFGKPVTLSCSQTLNHNVMYWYQQKSSQAPKLLFHYYDKDFNNEADTPDNFQSRRPNTSFCFLDIRSPGLGDTAMYLCATSRDYPGLASDTQYFGPGTRLTVL.

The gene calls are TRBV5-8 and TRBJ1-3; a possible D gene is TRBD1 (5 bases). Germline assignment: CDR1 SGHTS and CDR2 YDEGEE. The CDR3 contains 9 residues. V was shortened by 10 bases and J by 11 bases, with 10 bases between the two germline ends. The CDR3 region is CAWMGAIYF. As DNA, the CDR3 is TGTGCCTGGATGGGGGCCATATATTTT.

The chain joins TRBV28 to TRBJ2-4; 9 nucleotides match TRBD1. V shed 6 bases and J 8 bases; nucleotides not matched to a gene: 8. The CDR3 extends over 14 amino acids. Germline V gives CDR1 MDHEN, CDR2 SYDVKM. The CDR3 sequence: CASSNRDRVDIQYF. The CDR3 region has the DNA TGTGCCAGCAGCAACCGGGACAGGGTGGACATTCAGTACTTC. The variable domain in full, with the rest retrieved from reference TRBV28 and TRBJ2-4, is DVKVTQSSRYLVKRTGEKVFLECVQDMDHENMFWYRQDPGLGLRLIYFSYDVKMKEKGDIPEGYSVSREKKERFSLILESASTNQTSMYLCASSNRDRVDIQYFGAGTRLSVL.

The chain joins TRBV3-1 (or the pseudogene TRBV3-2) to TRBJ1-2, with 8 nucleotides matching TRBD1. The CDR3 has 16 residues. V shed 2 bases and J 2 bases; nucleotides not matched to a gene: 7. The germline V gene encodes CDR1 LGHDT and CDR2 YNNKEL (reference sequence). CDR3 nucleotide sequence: TGTGCCAGCAGCCAACCCCGAGGGGACAGGAACTATGGCTACACCTTC. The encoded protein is CASSQPRGDRNYGYTF.